The 19 T cell receptor beta chains reported below all come from one sample, sequenced in a study of blood T cells in healthy people across ages. Using a J-beta primer mix together with a sample-barcoded 5' primer, a second PCR was run for about 6 to 12 cycles. TCRdb analysed the 5' RACE reads with MiXCR anew, one entry per CDR3 protein. The sample has some 1.8 million distinct CDR3 sequences; about two fifths are singletons. The material sequenced was blood. The source is a human donor in good health.

This sequence joins TRBV2 and TRBJ2-4, with 7 bases matching TRBD1. This CDR3 comprises 13 residues. After removal of 5 bases from V and 9 bases from J, the junction contained 7 bases not matched to a gene. The germline V gene has CDR1 SNHLY and CDR2 FYNNEI. The CDR3 region is CASSRMTGIIQYF. The CDR3 bases are TGTGCCAGCAGTAGGATGACAGGGATCATTCAGTACTTC.

The rearrangement joins TRBV29-1 to TRBJ1-2; TRBD1 matches at 12 bases. This CDR3 contains 16 residues. The junction had 13 bases not matched to a gene; V was cut back by 3 bases and J by 8 bases. Per germline, CDR1 SQVTM and CDR2 ANQGSEA. The CDR3 region is CSVDLWDRGPGEGYTF. CDR3 nucleotides: TGCAGCGTTGATCTTTGGGACAGGGGGCCGGGGGAAGGCTACACCTTC.

The chain combines TRBV3-1 with TRBJ1-2; D remains ambiguous. Trimming took off 1 base at V and 1 base at J, with 19 bases between the two ends. The CDR3 length is 18 residues. Germline values: CDR1 LGHDT, CDR2 YNNKEL (reference sequence). The CDR3 reads CASSQVSEGSYINYGYTF. The CDR3 nucleotides are TGTGCCAGCAGCCAAGTTTCGGAAGGGTCCTATATTAACTATGGCTACACCTTC.

This clonotype was observed a handful of times. V gene TRBV18 combines with J gene TRBJ2-3; D uncertain. Trimming pared 8 bases from V and 0 bases from J, leaving 6 bases between. The CDR3 has 12 residues. The V gene's germline CDR1 is KGHSH and CDR2 LQKENI. CDR3 coding DNA: TGTGCCAGCCAATGGAGCACAGATACGCAGTATTTT. Its translation: CASQWSTDTQYF.

This clonotype turned up a few times. The limits of the CDR3 on the DNA are not certain, so only TCRdb's listed CDR3 is given. The V gene is TRBV7-3, the J gene TRBJ2-7; TRBD1 is the table's D call and was not checked against the DNA. CDR1 is SGHTA, CDR2 FQGTGA, per germline. Termini included, the CDR3 measures 15 amino acids. CDR3 sequence reads: CASSSRSGPAYEQYF.

V and J are TRBV7-3 and TRBJ2-6; 8 bases are a match to TRBD1. The CDR3 sequence is 15 residues long. V lost 5 bases, J lost 12 bases, and 12 bases stayed unmatched. Germline CDR1 is SGHTA and CDR2 is FQGTGA. CDR3 residues: CASSGQGPTRGVLTF. The CDR3 coding sequence is TGTGCCAGCAGCGGACAGGGCCCAACGCGGGGCGTCCTGACTTTC.

This rearrangement joins TRBV20-1 to TRBJ1-5; possibly TRBD1 for D (5 bases). The CDR3 extends over 15 amino acids. Trimming removed 8 bases at V and 6 bases at J, with 23 bases between. The V gene's germline CDR1 is DFQATT and CDR2 SNEGSKA (reference sequence). As DNA, the CDR3 is TGCAGTTCCCAATCGGGGCAGGGAGTCACTCAGCCCCAGCATTTT. Its protein product is CSSQSGQGVTQPQHF.

The chain employs TRBV4-2 and TRBJ1-2; tentative D call: TRBD1 (5 bases). V was shortened by 3 bases and J by 10 bases, with 12 bases between the two germline ends. The CDR3 consists of 12 residues. Germline-derived CDR1 and CDR2 are LGHNA and YNFKEQ. The CDR3 coding sequence is TGTGCCAGCAGCCAGGGACGGTGGGACTACACCTTC. It is translated as CASSQGRWDYTF.

The rearrangement links TRBV14 to TRBJ1-3, with 7 bases lining up with TRBD1. The J segment lost 4 bases and the V segment lost 4 bases, leaving 13 bases of the junction unmatched. The germline V gene encodes CDR1 SGHDN and CDR2 FVKESK. The CDR3 sequence is 17 residues long. The DNA of the CDR3 is TGTGCCAGCAGCCCTTTACAGGGGTCGACGTCAGGAAACACCATATATTTT. Its protein product is CASSPLQGSTSGNTIYF.

A few counts support this clonotype. This chain uses TRBV6-5 with TRBJ1-2; D unclear. V gave up 3 bases and J gave up 8 bases, with 13 bases separating them. This CDR3 spans 13 amino acids. CDR1 and CDR2 from the germline V gene are MNHEY and SVGAGI. This CDR3 reads CASSYRYLSGYTF. The CDR3 nucleotides are TGTGCCAGCAGTTATCGGTATTTAAGCGGCTACACCTTC.

The chain couples TRBV7-9 to TRBJ2-4, with D perhaps matching TRBD1 (6 bases). Germline V gene lookup returns CDR1 SEHNR and CDR2 FQNEAQ (reference sequence). This CDR3 has 12 residues. V lost 5 bases and J 9 bases, leaving 11 bases between the germline ends. Here the CDR3 reads CASSADRSIQYF. Written as DNA, the CDR3 is TGTGCCAGCAGCGCGGACAGAAGCATTCAGTACTTC. Filled out from reference TRBV7-9 and TRBJ2-4, the complete variable domain reads DTGVSQNPRHKITKRGQNVTFRCDPISEHNRLYWYRQTLGQGPEFLTYFQNEAQLEKSRLLSDRFSAERPKGSFSTLEIQRTEQGDSAMYLCASSADRSIQYFGAGTRLSVL.

V and J are TRBV5-1 and TRBJ1-2, with D possibly matching TRBD1 (6 bases). V shed 3 bases and J shed 5 bases, with 11 bases lying between them. Per germline, CDR1 SGHRS and CDR2 YFSETQ. The CDR3 contains 13 residues. CDR3 residues: CASSSSGEYGYTF. The CDR3 DNA sequence: TGCGCCAGCAGCTCCTCAGGGGAATATGGCTACACCTTC.

The gene calls are TRBV7-2 and TRBJ1-5; D gene unclear. The germline V gene has CDR1 SGHTA and CDR2 FQGNSA. Trimming pared 2 bases from V and 5 bases from J, leaving 10 bases between. The CDR3 length is 14 residues. CDR3 DNA sequence: TGTGCCAGCAGCTTATTGGCCAGCTATCAGCCCCAGCATTTT. Amino acid sequence: CASSLLASYQPQHF.

The chain joins TRBV20-1 to TRBJ2-3, with TRBD2 identical over 10 bases. Germline loops: CDR1 DFQATT, CDR2 SNEGSKA (reference sequence). V lost 3 bases, J lost 5 bases, and 5 bases stayed unmatched. CDR3 length equals 14 residues. CDR3 sequence: CSASSGGAQDTQYF. CDR3 coding DNA: TGCAGTGCTAGCAGCGGGGGGGCCCAAGATACGCAGTATTTT.

The chain combines TRBV29-1 with TRBJ1-5, with 11 positions matching TRBD1. With V trimmed by 4 bases and J by 7 bases, 0 bases remained unmatched. The CDR3 totals 12 residues. Germline values: CDR1 SQVTM, CDR2 ANQGSEA. For the CDR3, the DNA is TGCAGCGTTGGGACAGGGGGCCAGCCCCAGCATTTT. Translating it yields CSVGTGGQPQHF.

This clonotype came up a few times. The chain uses TRBV5-1 and TRBJ2-5; 7 positions match TRBD1. This CDR3 spans 14 amino acids. V shed 4 bases, J shed 2 bases, and the junction held 5 bases outside the gene matches. Germline-derived CDR1 and CDR2 are SGHRS and YFSETQ. The CDR3 sequence is CASSKGQTQETQYF. CDR3 in DNA: TGCGCCAGCAGCAAGGGACAGACACAAGAGACCCAGTACTTC.

The V call is TRBV2, the J call TRBJ1-5; D gene unclear. The V end was cut by 6 bases, the J end by 0 bases, with 12 bases between. This CDR3 is built from 15 residues. In germline, CDR1 is SNHLY, CDR2 FYNNEI. The CDR3 sequence: CASRDGFYSNQPQHF. Here the CDR3 DNA reads TGTGCCAGCAGAGACGGATTTTATAGCAATCAGCCCCAGCATTTT.

The chain uses TRBV2 and TRBJ2-3, with 9 bases matching TRBD2. The CDR3 sequence is 16 residues long. Germline V gene data show CDR1 as SNHLY and CDR2 as FYNNEI. The V gene end was trimmed by 7 bases and the J gene end by 2 bases; junction bases not matched to a gene: 10. CDR3 DNA sequence: TGTGCCAGCACCGACGGGCGGGGGGGGTTCACAGATACGCAGTATTTT. The encoded protein is CASTDGRGGFTDTQYF.

J is TRBJ1-1 and V is TRBV6-6, with 10 bases that match TRBD1. This CDR3 has 14 residues. Trimming removed 5 bases from V and 4 bases from J; junction bases left unmatched: 4. Germline values: CDR1 MNHNY, CDR2 SVGAGI (reference sequence). This CDR3 reads CASSPRQGATEAFF. In DNA, the CDR3 is TGTGCCAGCAGTCCACGACAGGGGGCCACTGAAGCTTTCTTT.